This T cell receptor (beta chain) is drawn from a study of shared clonotypes between healthy human individuals. Germline-derived CDR1 and CDR2 are DFQATT and SNEGSKA (reference sequence). The length of the CDR3 is 11 residues. Here immunoSEQ multiplex PCR was the method, and the copy in TCRdb shows in-frame clones only, minus some. The sample shows 2 million to 2.5 million clones, roughly 90% of them seen only once. Study-wide results and caveats: Naive subsets, compared against memory subsets, generally had larger estimated richness values.

A remark on this clone: The antigen remains undetermined. The germline gene is not matched at one end of the junction; a read error may be the cause.

The chain recombines TRBV20-1 with TRBJ2-1, with TRBD2 matching over 9 bases. The sequenced sample was naive CD4+ T cells from PBMCs. Subset specified: CD45RA+ positively selected. The source of this sequence is a man younger than 30 in good health. Some clones in this sample may be carry-over from other donors' samples. The CDR3 bases are TGCAGTGCTACCTCCGGGACTAGCATTCTCTTC. It yields the protein CSATSGTSILF.